The 6 T cell receptor beta chains below come from one sample, sequenced in a study of blood T cell repertoires in COVID-19. Some clones are missing from TCRdb's copy, which holds only in-frame ones; the method was immunoSEQ multiplex PCR. The sample contains around 62,000 clones, around 87% of which appear only once. Material: peripheral blood. Every receptor here comes from a human donor in a cohort sampled during active COVID-19.

This chain links TRBV28 with TRBJ2-7; a weak D match, TRBD1 (5 bases). The CDR3 extends over 14 amino acids. The ends were cut back, 2 bases at V and 5 bases at J, with 13 bases in the middle. The V gene's germline CDR1 is MDHEN and CDR2 SYDVKM. The CDR3 protein is CASSLDQGWDEQYF. The CDR3 region has the DNA TGTGCCAGCAGTTTAGACCAGGGATGGGACGAGCAGTACTTC.

This chain links TRBV5-1 with TRBJ1-2; 8 positions agree with TRBD1. This CDR3 has 14 residues. CDR1 SGHRS and CDR2 YFSETQ come from the germline V gene. The trim removed 5 bases at V and 8 bases at J, leaving 11 bases unmatched. The CDR3 loop is CASRSQGAPQGYTF. DNA of the CDR3: TGCGCCAGCAGGTCCCAGGGGGCTCCCCAGGGCTACACCTTC.

The chain couples TRBV4-1 to TRBJ2-1; tentatively, D is TRBD2 (6 bases). V lost 1 base and J lost 12, with 16 bases in between. The CDR3 covers 14 residues. CDR1 and CDR2 from the germline V gene are MGHRA and YSYEKL. The CDR3 region is CASSQGRGDWAQFF. CDR3 DNA sequence: TGCGCCAGCAGCCAAGGGAGGGGTGATTGGGCGCAGTTCTTC.

V is TRBV6-2 or TRBV6-3 and J is TRBJ2-1, with 9 nucleotides matching TRBD1. This CDR3 has 15 residues. V shed 2 bases and J 4 bases; nucleotides not matched to a gene: 3. Germline loops: CDR1 MNHEY, CDR2 SVGEGT. CDR3 sequence: CASSYPQGAYNEQFF. As DNA, the CDR3 is TGTGCCAGCAGTTACCCACAGGGGGCATACAATGAGCAGTTCTTC.

The V call is TRBV2, the J call TRBJ2-1; TRBD2 agrees at 11 bases. The CDR3 length is 14 residues. The germline V gene encodes CDR1 SNHLY and CDR2 FYNNEI. Unmatched junction bases numbered 5, after V lost 6 bases and J lost 7 bases. Here the CDR3 reads CASSGLAGKNEQFF. The CDR3 DNA sequence: TGTGCCAGCAGCGGACTAGCGGGTAAGAATGAGCAGTTCTTC.

The J gene is TRBJ2-7, the V gene TRBV7-9; 14 positions match TRBD2. This CDR3 comprises 18 residues. J was trimmed by 3 bases and V by 5 bases; bases with no gene match: 12. The germline gives CDR1 SEHNR, CDR2 FQNEAQ (reference sequence). Written as DNA, the CDR3 is TGTGCCAGCAGCCCGCCCGGGACTAGCGGGAGACTTATCTACGAGCAGTACTTC. Residues: CASSPPGTSGRLIYEQYF. The variable domain in full, completed from reference TRBV7-9 and TRBJ2-7, reads DTGVSQNPRHKITKRGQNVTFRCDPISEHNRLYWYRQTLGQGPEFLTYFQNEAQLEKSRLLSDRFSAERPKGSFSTLEIQRTEQGDSAMYLCASSPPGTSGRLIYEQYFGPGTRLTVT.